Listed below are T cell receptor beta chains from one sample, sequenced in a study of CD8+CD57+ T cells in acquired aplastic anemia. TCRdb re-derived calls from the reads in MiXCR, one entry per CDR3 protein. Of 75,000 to 90,000 distinct CDR3 sequences listed, under 50% were seen once; the top ten hold about 66%. Sequencing used sorted CD4+, CD8+, or CD8+CD57+ T cells (not recorded which) from PBMCs. These receptor sequences come from a human donor in good health, serving as a control. CDR3s include the opening cysteine and the closing phenylalanine or tryptophan. D genes are given only for firm matches. Size values are once, few and many counts, or a class for expanded clones, and some rows have none.

j_gene	d_gene	abundance	v_gene	CDR3aa	CDR3nt
TRBJ1-2	TRBD1	.	TRBV19	CASTTDRGHYGYTF	TGTGCCAGTACCACGGACAGGGGACACTATGGCTACACCTTC
TRBJ2-5	.	.	TRBV2	CASSPSTGYGETQYF	TGTGCCAGCAGCCCGTCAACAGGGTACGGAGAGACCCAGTACTTC
TRBJ2-2	.	.	TRBV6-1	CARPLRASGTGELFF	TGTGCCAGACCCCTTAGGGCTAGTGGTACCGGGGAGCTGTTTTTT
TRBJ2-7	.	.	TRBV20-1	CSVKIRNTWGEQYF	TGCAGTGTAAAGATCCGGAACACCTGGGGCGAGCAGTACTTC
TRBJ2-3	.	once	TRBV25-1	CASSPSTADPSTDTQCF	TGTGCCAGCAGCCCAAGCACGGCGGACCCTAGCACAGATACGCAGTGTTTT
TRBJ2-5	TRBD1	few	TRBV7-2	CASSLTGTATQETQYF	TGTGCCAGCAGCTTGACCGGGACAGCTACCCAAGAGACCCAGTACTTC
TRBJ2-1	TRBD2	.	TRBV9	CASSVAGGGYNEQFF	TGTGCCAGCAGCGTAGCGGGAGGCGGCTACAATGAGCAGTTCTTC
TRBJ2-3	.	.	TRBV10-3	CAISGQVTDTQYF	TGTGCCATCAGTGGACAGGTCACAGATACGCAGTATTTT
TRBJ2-2	TRBD1	.	TRBV7-9	CASSPRTGNTGELFF	TGTGCCAGCAGCCCTAGGACAGGGAACACCGGGGAGCTGTTTTTT
TRBJ1-1	TRBD1	few	TRBV4-1	CASSQAGTGGTEAFF	TGCGCCAGCAGCCAGGCCGGGACAGGGGGCACTGAAGCTTTCTTT
TRBJ2-6	.	few	TRBV9	CASSAREGAAGANVLTF	TGTGCCAGCAGCGCCCGGGAGGGGGCGGCTGGGGCCAACGTCCTGACTTTC
TRBJ2-7	.	.	TRBV9	CASSVAGYEQYF	TGTGCCAGCAGCGTAGCCGGGTACGAGCAGTACTTC
TRBJ2-7	TRBD2	many	TRBV5-1	CARAERESNEQYF	TGCGCCAGGGCAGAGCGGGAGAGTAACGAGCAGTACTTC
TRBJ1-5	TRBD1	.	TRBV7-3	CASSLTTGDGQPQHF	TGCGCCAGCAGCCTAACGACAGGGGACGGGCAGCCCCAGCATTTT
TRBJ1-2	.	.	TRBV15	CATSREGRELYGYTF	TGTGCCACCAGCAGAGAGGGGAGGGAGCTATATGGCTACACCTTC
TRBJ1-6	.	.	TRBV19	CASSEYRELNSPLHF	TGTGCCAGTAGTGAATACAGGGAGTTGAATTCACCCCTCCACTTT
TRBJ2-2	.	.	TRBV13	CASSPIPAAGELFF	TGTGCCAGCAGTCCCATCCCCGCGGCCGGGGAGCTGTTTTTT
TRBJ1-4	.	many	TRBV7-9	CASSSTLEGNEKLFF	TGTGCCAGCAGCTCTACTTTGGAGGGTAATGAAAAACTGTTTTTT
TRBJ2-1	TRBD2	once	TRBV20-1	CSEGLAGVWGVRHEQFF	TGCAGTGAAGGACTAGCGGGAGTGTGGGGGGTTAGGCATGAGCAGTTCTTC
TRBJ1-1	.	few	TRBV11-2	CASSYGSGAFF	TGTGCCAGCAGCTATGGTTCTGGGGCTTTCTTT
TRBJ2-1	.	.	TRBV6-5	CASSYEGNEQFF	TGTGCCAGCAGTTACGAGGGCAATGAGCAGTTCTTC
TRBJ1-6	.	.	TRBV5-1	CASSLVGVNSPLHF	TGCGCCAGCAGCTTAGTCGGGGTTAATTCACCCCTCCACTTT
TRBJ2-7	.	many	TRBV24-1	CATSAGRGRRAYEQYF	TGTGCCACCAGTGCAGGACGAGGGAGAAGGGCCTACGAGCAGTACTTC
TRBJ2-2	.	.	TRBV6-1	CASSTARGGELFF	TGTGCCAGCAGCACTGCGCGGGGCGGGGAGCTGTTTTTT
TRBJ2-7	.	.	TRBV4-1	CASSQRDGSYEQYF	TGCGCCAGCAGCCAGAGGGACGGGAGCTACGAACAGTACTTC